This record concerns one T cell receptor beta chain sequence. Clones were sequenced by immunoSEQ multiplex PCR, and TCRdb holds only the in-frame ones, with some missing. The data show 25,000 to 35,000 clones, roughly 87% seen once. The data belong to a study of T cell changes during pregnancy in multiple sclerosis. CDR3 length: 13 amino acids. The ends were cut back, 4 bases at V and 0 bases at J, with 6 bases in the middle. Germline V gene lookup returns CDR1 SEHNR and CDR2 FQNEAQ (reference sequence). This sequence joins TRBV7-9 and TRBJ1-1; no reliable D call. This TCR derives from a female donor with multiple sclerosis, enrolled in a pregnancy study. The input for sequencing was CD8+ T cells from peripheral blood mononuclear cells, taken in the second trimester of pregnancy. DNA for the CDR3: TGTGCCAGCAGCTCAGCCTTGAACACTGAAGCTTTCTTT. Translated: CASSSALNTEAFF.